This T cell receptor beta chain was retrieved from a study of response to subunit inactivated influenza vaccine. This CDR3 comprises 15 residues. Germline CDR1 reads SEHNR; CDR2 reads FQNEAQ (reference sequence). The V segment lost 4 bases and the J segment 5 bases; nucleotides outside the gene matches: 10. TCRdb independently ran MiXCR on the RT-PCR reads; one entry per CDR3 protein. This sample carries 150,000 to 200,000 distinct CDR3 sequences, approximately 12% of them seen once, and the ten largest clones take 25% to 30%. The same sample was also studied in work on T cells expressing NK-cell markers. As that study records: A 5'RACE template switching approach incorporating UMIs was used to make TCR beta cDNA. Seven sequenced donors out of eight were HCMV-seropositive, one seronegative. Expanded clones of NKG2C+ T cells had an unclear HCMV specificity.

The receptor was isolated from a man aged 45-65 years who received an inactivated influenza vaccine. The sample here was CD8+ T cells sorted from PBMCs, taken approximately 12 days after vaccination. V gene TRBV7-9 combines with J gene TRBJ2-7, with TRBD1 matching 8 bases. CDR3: CASSSYGTGFHEQYF. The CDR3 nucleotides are TGTGCCAGCAGCTCCTACGGGACAGGTTTCCACGAGCAGTACTTC.